Listed below are T cell receptor beta chains from one sample, sequenced in a study of blood T cell repertoires in COVID-19. Only in-frame clones appear in the TCRdb table, and some are missing; sequencing was by immunoSEQ multiplex PCR. The data show 400,000 to 450,000 clones, 86% seen once. The sample taken for sequencing was peripheral blood. The source is a woman aged 25-40 years with active or convalescent COVID-19. CDR3s include the opening cysteine and the closing phenylalanine or tryptophan. D genes are given only for firm matches. Clone size, where shown, is once, few, many, or a class for clones that have expanded.

J: TRBJ1-5; D: TRBD1; size: NA; V: TRBV19; CDR3: CASSNRGQFNQPQHF; DNA: TGTGCCAGTAGTAACAGGGGCCAATTCAATCAGCCCCAGCATTTT
J: TRBJ1-2; D: TRBD1; size: NA; V: TRBV28; CDR3: CASSLIGQGEGGYTF; DNA: TGTGCCAGCAGTTTAATAGGGCAGGGGGAAGGTGGCTACACCTTC
J: TRBJ2-7; D: NA; size: NA; V: TRBV14; CDR3: CASSQAGFSYEQYF; DNA: TGTGCCAGCAGCCAAGCCGGTTTCTCCTACGAGCAGTACTTC
J: TRBJ2-7; D: NA; size: NA; V: TRBV6-1; CDR3: CASSERGVFYEQYF; DNA: TGTGCCAGCAGTGAACGCGGGGTCTTCTACGAGCAGTACTTC
J: TRBJ2-3; D: NA; size: NA; V: TRBV13; CDR3: CASSLLAFRLPTDTQYF; DNA: TGTGCCAGCAGCTTACTAGCTTTTAGACTTCCCACAGATACGCAGTATTTT
J: TRBJ1-3; D: TRBD1; size: few; V: TRBV19; CDR3: CASSPADRAFSGNTIYF; DNA: TGTGCCAGTAGCCCCGCTGACAGGGCATTCTCTGGAAACACCATATATTTT
J: TRBJ1-1; D: TRBD1; size: NA; V: TRBV6-5; CDR3: CAGMGQSAEAFF; DNA: TGTGCCGGCATGGGACAGAGCGCTGAAGCTTTCTTT
J: TRBJ1-4; D: NA; size: NA; V: TRBV5-4; CDR3: CASSLNPLSKLFF; DNA: TGTGCCAGCAGCTTGAATCCACTCTCCAAACTGTTTTTT
J: TRBJ1-2; D: TRBD1; size: few; V: TRBV6-5; CDR3: CASSTGQGSYGYTF; DNA: TGTGCCAGCAGTACCGGACAGGGGAGCTATGGCTACACCTTC
J: TRBJ1-2; D: TRBD1; size: NA; V: TRBV3-1/TRBV3-2; CDR3: CASSRLPGQGHGYTF; DNA: TGTGCCAGCAGCCGACTTCCGGGACAGGGGCACGGCTACACCTTC
J: TRBJ1-3; D: NA; size: NA; V: TRBV6-1; CDR3: CASSEAPGSGNTIYF; DNA: TGTGCCAGCAGTGAAGCGCCAGGGTCTGGAAACACCATATATTTT
J: TRBJ2-3; D: NA; size: NA; V: TRBV29-1; CDR3: CSVDGLLATDTQYF; DNA: TGCAGCGTTGACGGACTATTAGCCACAGATACGCAGTATTTT
J: TRBJ1-5; D: NA; size: NA; V: TRBV6-6; CDR3: CASSYPGFGNQPQHF; DNA: TGTGCCAGCAGTTACCCGGGGTTTGGCAATCAGCCCCAGCATTTT
J: TRBJ2-7; D: TRBD1; size: NA; V: TRBV2; CDR3: CASSGQGAYEQYF; DNA: TGTGCCAGCAGTGGACAGGGGGCCTACGAGCAGTACTTC
J: TRBJ2-3; D: NA; size: NA; V: TRBV5-6; CDR3: CASSLIREMGTDTQYF; DNA: TGTGCCAGCAGCTTGATCCGGGAGATGGGCACAGATACGCAGTATTTT
J: TRBJ2-2; D: NA; size: NA; V: TRBV19; CDR3: CASSSAGELFF; DNA: TGTGCCAGTAGTTCCGCCGGGGAGCTGTTTTTT
J: TRBJ1-6; D: NA; size: NA; V: TRBV5-1; CDR3: CASSLFGEDSPLHF; DNA: TGCGCCAGCAGCTTGTTCGGGGAGGATTCACCCCTCCACTTT
J: TRBJ2-1; D: TRBD2; size: NA; V: TRBV27; CDR3: CASSHAGGSYNEQFF; DNA: TGTGCCAGCAGTCATGCGGGGGGCTCCTACAATGAGCAGTTCTTC
J: TRBJ2-3; D: TRBD1; size: NA; V: TRBV7-9; CDR3: CASSSRTGKFSTDTQYF; DNA: TGTGCCAGCAGCTCCAGGACAGGGAAATTCTCCACAGATACGCAGTATTTT
J: TRBJ1-5; D: TRBD1; size: NA; V: TRBV6-5; CDR3: CASSNPTGGEQPQHF; DNA: TGTGCCAGCAGTAACCCGACAGGGGGCGAGCAGCCCCAGCATTTT
J: TRBJ2-5; D: TRBD2; size: NA; V: TRBV5-4; CDR3: CASSSGTSEVLETQYF; DNA: TGTGCCAGCAGCTCCGGGACTAGCGAGGTCCTCGAGACCCAGTACTTC
J: TRBJ2-3; D: NA; size: NA; V: TRBV6-5; CDR3: CASIRGSITDTQYF; DNA: TGTGCCAGCATCCGAGGATCGATCACAGATACGCAGTATTTT
J: TRBJ1-2; D: NA; size: NA; V: TRBV11-2; CDR3: CASSFSGGAYYGYTF; DNA: TGTGCCAGCAGCTTCTCGGGGGGCGCGTACTATGGCTACACCTTC
J: TRBJ2-1; D: NA; size: few; V: TRBV13; CDR3: CASSDSRLRVFTHNEQFF; DNA: TGTGCCAGCAGCGATTCGAGGCTTAGAGTGTTTACGCACAATGAGCAGTTCTTC
J: TRBJ1-2; D: NA; size: NA; V: TRBV5-6; CDR3: CASSLAAGDGYTF; DNA: TGTGCCAGCAGCTTGGCCGCGGGTGATGGCTACACCTTC
J: TRBJ2-2; D: TRBD1; size: NA; V: TRBV6-1; CDR3: CASSGQGTLDTGELFF; DNA: TGTGCCAGCAGTGGACAGGGGACCTTGGACACCGGGGAGCTGTTTTTT
J: TRBJ1-5; D: NA; size: NA; V: TRBV7-8; CDR3: CASSLGTNSNQPQHF; DNA: TGTGCCAGCAGCTTAGGGACTAATAGCAATCAGCCCCAGCATTTT
J: TRBJ2-1; D: NA; size: NA; V: TRBV6-5; CDR3: CASREGVGSYNEQFF; DNA: TGTGCCAGCAGAGAGGGGGTCGGCTCCTACAATGAGCAGTTCTTC
J: TRBJ1-1; D: NA; size: NA; V: TRBV7-2; CDR3: CASSLPGMLNTEAFF; DNA: TGTGCCAGCAGCTTGCCCGGGATGCTGAACACTGAAGCTTTCTTT
J: TRBJ2-7; D: NA; size: NA; V: TRBV5-5; CDR3: CASSLVGWDSRYEQYF; DNA: TGTGCCAGCAGCTTGGTAGGCTGGGACTCTAGGTACGAGCAGTACTTC
J: TRBJ2-7; D: TRBD1; size: NA; V: TRBV27; CDR3: CASKGTGTGTYEQYF; DNA: TGTGCCAGCAAGGGCACCGGGACAGGAACCTACGAGCAGTACTTC
J: TRBJ2-1; D: NA; size: few; V: TRBV19; CDR3: CATRYNNEQFF; DNA: TGTGCCACCCGATACAACAATGAGCAGTTCTTC
J: TRBJ2-5; D: TRBD2; size: NA; V: TRBV4-2; CDR3: CASSQDRGGETQYF; DNA: TGTGCCAGCAGCCAAGATCGGGGGGGTGAGACCCAGTACTTC
J: TRBJ1-2; D: NA; size: NA; V: TRBV7-9; CDR3: CASSPPLRQEPRGYTF; DNA: TGTGCCAGCAGCCCGCCCCTTAGACAGGAACCTAGAGGCTACACCTTC
J: TRBJ1-1; D: NA; size: NA; V: TRBV12-5; CDR3: CASAIRGTEAFF; DNA: TGTGCTAGTGCTATCAGGGGCACTGAAGCTTTCTTT
J: TRBJ2-5; D: NA; size: NA; V: TRBV28; CDR3: CASSPEAAGLKTQYF; DNA: TGTGCCAGCAGTCCCGAGGCGGCCGGTCTGAAGACCCAGTACTTC
J: TRBJ1-5; D: TRBD1; size: NA; V: TRBV27; CDR3: CASRRTGQNQPQHF; DNA: TGTGCCAGCAGGAGGACAGGGCAGAATCAGCCCCAGCATTTT
J: TRBJ2-7; D: TRBD2; size: NA; V: TRBV7-2; CDR3: CASSFREGGLYEQYF; DNA: TGTGCCAGCAGCTTTAGGGAGGGAGGGCTGTACGAGCAGTACTTC
J: TRBJ1-1; D: NA; size: NA; V: TRBV11-2; CDR3: CASSLTRQQGAAFF; DNA: TGTGCCAGCAGCTTAACCCGACAGCAGGGTGCGGCTTTCTTT
J: TRBJ1-4; D: TRBD1; size: NA; V: TRBV6-5; CDR3: CASREGQGVEKLFF; DNA: TGTGCCAGCAGGGAGGGACAGGGGGTTGAAAAACTGTTTTTT
J: TRBJ1-3; D: NA; size: NA; V: TRBV3-1/TRBV3-2; CDR3: CASSHSGNTIYF; DNA: TGTGCCAGCAGCCATAGCGGAAACACCATATATTTT
J: TRBJ2-7; D: TRBD1; size: once; V: TRBV6-5; CDR3: CASGTGEIYEQYF; DNA: TGTGCCAGTGGGACAGGGGAAATCTACGAGCAGTACTTC